Below are 12 T cell receptor beta chains sequenced from a single sample in a study of early stage breast cancer tumors. Sequencing used immunoSEQ multiplex PCR; TCRdb keeps in-frame clones, though not all of them. The sample contains tens of thousands of clones, about 93% of which appear only once. Source material: blood. These TCRs come from a person aged 65-85 years with breast cancer.

The V gene is TRBV9, the J gene TRBJ1-2; D remains unclear. CDR1 is SGDLS and CDR2 is YYNGEE in the germline V gene. This CDR3 contains 15 residues. V was shortened by 4 bases and J by 1 base, with 14 bases between the two germline ends. CDR3 sequence reads: CASSFAQDSNYGYTF. The CDR3 bases are TGTGCCAGCAGCTTCGCCCAAGATAGTAACTATGGCTACACCTTC.

The gene calls are TRBV5-1 and TRBJ1-1; TRBD1 matches at 7 bases. The CDR3 sequence is 15 residues long. Germline V gene data show CDR1 as SGHRS and CDR2 as YFSETQ. V shed 0 bases, J shed 3 bases, and the junction held 5 bases outside the gene matches. The CDR3 here is CASSLGDSMDTEAFF. The CDR3 region has the DNA TGCGCCAGCAGCTTGGGGGACAGTATGGACACTGAAGCTTTCTTT.

This chain links TRBV28 with TRBJ2-7; no definite D call. The germline CDR1 and CDR2 sequences are MDHEN and SYDVKM. Trimming took 5 bases from V and 7 from J, leaving 15 bases between them. This CDR3 comprises 13 residues. The CDR3 sequence is CASSPETLGEQYF. The CDR3 coding sequence is TGTGCCAGCAGTCCGGAGACCCTTGGGGAGCAGTACTTC.

The table lists this clone with a few counts. The chain carries TRBV7-8 and TRBJ1-5; 10 bases agree with TRBD1. Looked up from germline, CDR1 is SGHVS and CDR2 is FQNEAQ. The CDR3 has 15 amino acids. V was pared by 5 bases and J by 4 bases, with 5 bases of the junction left unmatched. For the CDR3, the DNA is TGTGCCAGCAGCCCGGGACAGGGGCTGAATCAGCCCCAGCATTTT. It yields the protein CASSPGQGLNQPQHF.

This chain links TRBV6-5 with TRBJ2-3; TRBD1 is a possible D gene (6 bases). This CDR3 has 14 amino acids. V dropped 0 bases and J dropped 2 bases, with 6 bases sitting between them. The germline gives CDR1 MNHEY, CDR2 SVGAGI. This chain's CDR3 is CASSYSGHTDTQYF. In nucleotides, the CDR3 is TGTGCCAGCAGTTACTCGGGACACACAGATACGCAGTATTTT.

This chain links TRBV29-1 with TRBJ1-2, with a tentative D call TRBD1 (5 bases). The CDR3 sequence is 14 residues long. The V end was cut by 7 bases, the J end by 6 bases, with 21 bases between. The germline V gene encodes CDR1 SQVTM and CDR2 ANQGSEA. For the CDR3, the DNA is TGCAGCGACAAGGAGGGGCGCCAAGGGGATGGCTACACCTTC. Protein sequence: CSDKEGRQGDGYTF.

This clone was observed once. The chain combines TRBV5-1 with TRBJ2-3; 11 bases map to TRBD2. J gave up 1 base and V 3 bases, and 4 bases lay outside the gene matches. The V gene's germline CDR1 is SGHRS and CDR2 YFSETQ. This CDR3 is 16 amino acids long. CDR3 coding DNA: TGCGCCAGCAGCTCATCGACTAGCGGGGGCACAGATACGCAGTATTTT. It translates to CASSSSTSGGTDTQYF. The full variable domain, rest sourced from reference TRBV5-1 and TRBJ2-3, is KAGVTQTPRYLIKTRGQQVTLSCSPISGHRSVSWYQQTPGQGLQFLFEYFSETQRNKGNFPGRFSGRQFSNSRSEMNVSTLELGDSALYLCASSSSTSGGTDTQYFGPGTRLTVL.

This clone was detected once. This chain connects TRBV18 to TRBJ2-3, with no clear D. This CDR3 has 16 residues. The V end was cut by 2 bases, the J end by 0 bases, with 12 bases between. Per the germline V gene, CDR1 is KGHSH and CDR2 is LQKENI. The CDR3 region has the DNA TGTGCCAGCTCACCAGAGCTTCTTTCTAGCACAGATACGCAGTATTTT. Protein sequence: CASSPELLSSTDTQYF.

The genes are TRBV6-4 and TRBJ1-1, with TRBD1 matching 8 bases. With V trimmed by 8 bases and J by 4 bases, 12 bases remained unmatched. CDR1 is MRHNA and CDR2 is SNTAGT in the germline V gene. CDR3 size: 15 residues. The CDR3 loop is CASYSAGGEGTEAFF. The CDR3 DNA reads as TGTGCCAGCTACTCGGCAGGGGGCGAGGGCACTGAAGCTTTCTTT.

The V gene is TRBV30, the J gene TRBJ1-4; the match to TRBD1 covers 7 bases. CDR1 GTSNPN and CDR2 SVGIG come from the germline V gene (reference sequence). The CDR3 length is 14 residues. Unmatched junction bases numbered 2, after V lost 4 bases and J lost 0 bases. DNA for the CDR3: TGTGCCTGGAACAGGGGTGCAACTAATGAAAAACTGTTTTTT. Residues: CAWNRGATNEKLFF.

This clone came up once. This rearrangement joins TRBV13 to TRBJ2-7; perhaps TRBD1 as D (7 bases). Germline-derived CDR1 and CDR2 are PRHDT and FYEKMQ (reference sequence). Trimming removed 3 bases from V and 0 bases from J, with 12 bases in between. CDR3 length equals 15 residues. CDR3 sequence: CASSLSQGGSYEQYF. CDR3 DNA: TGTGCCAGCAGCTTGAGTCAGGGGGGCTCCTACGAGCAGTACTTC.

The rearrangement links TRBV15 to TRBJ1-4, with TRBD1 as a possible D gene (5 bases). Germline CDR1 reads LNHNV; CDR2 reads YYDKDF (reference sequence). Trimming stripped 5 bases from V and 6 bases from J, with 13 bases between. This CDR3 comprises 14 residues. The CDR3: CATSGTIGDEKLFF. The CDR3, as DNA: TGTGCCACCAGCGGGACTATAGGGGATGAAAAACTGTTTTTT.